Listed below are T cell receptor beta chains from one sample, sequenced in a study of CD8 T cell repertoires and HIV-1 epitope variants. The table came from immunoSEQ multiplex PCR; TCRdb's copy has only in-frame clones and leaves some out. The data show a few thousand clones, more than 60% seen once. Antigens for these TCRs are unknown. Sequenced sample: cultured CD8+ T cells derived from PBMCs. These receptors all stem from a male donor with HIV. CDR3s include the opening cysteine and the closing phenylalanine or tryptophan. D genes are given only for firm matches. Expanded clones are given a class, and other clones once, few, many or no size at all.

abundance: -; d_gene: -; j_gene: TRBJ1-4; v_gene: TRBV5-4; CDR3nt: TGTGCCAGCAGCCCGGGGGACGGGGGTAATGAAAAACTGTTTTTT; CDR3aa: CASSPGDGGNEKLFF
abundance: -; d_gene: -; j_gene: TRBJ2-7; v_gene: TRBV27; CDR3nt: TGTGCCAGCAGTTTAACAGAAGCCTACGAGCAGTACTTC; CDR3aa: CASSLTEAYEQYF
abundance: -; d_gene: -; j_gene: TRBJ2-1; v_gene: TRBV4-1; CDR3nt: TGCGCCAGCAGCCAAGAGAGGGTCCCCATTGAGCAGTTCTTC; CDR3aa: CASSQERVPIEQFF
abundance: -; d_gene: TRBD2; j_gene: TRBJ2-1; v_gene: TRBV19; CDR3nt: TGTGCCAGTAGTATAGCCCCCAGCGGGAGGTTTAATGAGCAGTTCTTC; CDR3aa: CASSIAPSGRFNEQFF
abundance: -; d_gene: -; j_gene: TRBJ2-7; v_gene: TRBV28; CDR3nt: TGTGCCAGCAGTTCCACCCGCTGGACCTACGAGCAGTACTTC; CDR3aa: CASSSTRWTYEQYF
abundance: -; d_gene: -; j_gene: TRBJ1-5; v_gene: TRBV6-1; CDR3nt: TGTGCCAGCAGTGGGGGGCAGGGGATACATCAGCCCCAGCATTTT; CDR3aa: CASSGGQGIHQPQHF
abundance: -; d_gene: TRBD2; j_gene: TRBJ2-1; v_gene: TRBV7-6; CDR3nt: TGTGCCAGCAGCTATTGGACTAGCGGGGTGAATGAGCAGTTCTTC; CDR3aa: CASSYWTSGVNEQFF
abundance: -; d_gene: TRBD1; j_gene: TRBJ1-1; v_gene: TRBV28; CDR3nt: TGTGCCAGCAGTCCGATAGGACAGGGGGACACTGAAGCTTTCTTT; CDR3aa: CASSPIGQGDTEAFF
abundance: -; d_gene: -; j_gene: TRBJ2-3; v_gene: TRBV11-2; CDR3nt: TGTGCCAGCAGCTCGGATCCCGCGGATACGCAGTATTTT; CDR3aa: CASSSDPADTQYF
abundance: -; d_gene: -; j_gene: TRBJ2-6; v_gene: TRBV7-9; CDR3nt: TGTGCCAGCAGCTCGTTTTTTGCGGACTCTGGGGCCAACGTCCTGACTTTC; CDR3aa: CASSSFFADSGANVLTF
abundance: -; d_gene: TRBD1; j_gene: TRBJ2-5; v_gene: TRBV28; CDR3nt: TGTGCCAGCAGTTTATTCAAAGGGGGCGGGTTAGAGGTTATGGAGACCCAGTACTTC; CDR3aa: CASSLFKGGGLEVMETQYF
abundance: -; d_gene: -; j_gene: TRBJ2-6; v_gene: TRBV28; CDR3nt: TGTGCCAGCAGTTTAGTGGTGGACAGCCTCCACTCTGGGGCCAACGTCCTGACTTTC; CDR3aa: CASSLVVDSLHSGANVLTF
abundance: few; d_gene: -; j_gene: TRBJ1-1; v_gene: TRBV21-1; CDR3nt: TGTGCCAGCATCTTTACAGGGCAACTAATGAACACTGAAGCTTTCTTT; CDR3aa: CASIFTGQLMNTEAFF
abundance: -; d_gene: TRBD2; j_gene: TRBJ2-7; v_gene: TRBV4-1; CDR3nt: TGCGCCAGCAGCCTTGAAGGTAGCGGGAGTTACGAGCAGTACTTC; CDR3aa: CASSLEGSGSYEQYF
abundance: -; d_gene: TRBD1; j_gene: TRBJ2-1; v_gene: TRBV28; CDR3nt: TGTGCCAGCACCGTAGGACAGGGGGCTTTGGATGAGCAGTTCTTC; CDR3aa: CASTVGQGALDEQFF
abundance: once; d_gene: -; j_gene: TRBJ2-5; v_gene: TRBV5-1; CDR3nt: TGCGCCAAGTGGGAGTGGGAGACCCAGTACTTC; CDR3aa: CAKWEWETQYF
abundance: few; d_gene: -; j_gene: TRBJ2-7; v_gene: TRBV11-2; CDR3nt: TGTGCCAGCAGCTGGGCGACAGGCTCCTACGAGCAGTACTTC; CDR3aa: CASSWATGSYEQYF
abundance: once; d_gene: TRBD2; j_gene: TRBJ2-3; v_gene: TRBV25-1; CDR3nt: TGTGCCAGCAGTGAAACTAGTCGGGACTATCGCACAGATACGCAGTATTTT; CDR3aa: CASSETSRDYRTDTQYF
abundance: -; d_gene: -; j_gene: TRBJ2-3; v_gene: TRBV11-1; CDR3nt: TGTGCCAGCAGCTTAGTCCCTAGCCTAACTGGGGATACGCAGTATTTT; CDR3aa: CASSLVPSLTGDTQYF
abundance: -; d_gene: TRBD1; j_gene: TRBJ1-2; v_gene: TRBV10-1; CDR3nt: TGCGCCGGAGCATCGGACAGGGGTGAGGGCGGCTATGGCTACACCTTC; CDR3aa: CAGASDRGEGGYGYTF
abundance: large; d_gene: -; j_gene: TRBJ2-7; v_gene: TRBV27; CDR3nt: TGTGCCAGCAGTTTATCGGTTGGGACGTACTCCTACGAGCAGTACTTC; CDR3aa: CASSLSVGTYSYEQYF
abundance: few; d_gene: -; j_gene: TRBJ1-1; v_gene: TRBV4-1; CDR3nt: TGCGCCAGCAGCCAGGTTTCCATCACTGAAGCTTTCTTT; CDR3aa: CASSQVSITEAFF
abundance: few; d_gene: -; j_gene: TRBJ1-2; v_gene: TRBV28; CDR3nt: TGTGCCAGCAGTTTTGAGCTCGCTAACTATGGCTACACCTTC; CDR3aa: CASSFELANYGYTF
abundance: -; d_gene: -; j_gene: TRBJ1-1; v_gene: TRBV19; CDR3nt: TGTGCCAGTAGTATAGGAGGATGGAACACTGAAGCTTTCTTT; CDR3aa: CASSIGGWNTEAFF
abundance: -; d_gene: -; j_gene: TRBJ1-6; v_gene: TRBV7-9; CDR3nt: TGTGCCAGCAGCTTAGCGGCCGGGAATTCACCCCTCCACTTT; CDR3aa: CASSLAAGNSPLHF
abundance: -; d_gene: TRBD1; j_gene: TRBJ1-2; v_gene: TRBV7-2; CDR3nt: TGTGCCAGCAGCTTAAGACAGGGTACTATCTATGGCTACACCTTC; CDR3aa: CASSLRQGTIYGYTF
abundance: -; d_gene: -; j_gene: TRBJ1-4; v_gene: TRBV7-2; CDR3nt: TGTGCCAGCAGCTTAGTCCACGCAACTAATGAAAAACTGTTTTTT; CDR3aa: CASSLVHATNEKLFF
abundance: -; d_gene: TRBD1; j_gene: TRBJ2-7; v_gene: TRBV27; CDR3nt: TGTGCCAGCAGTGTGGGACAGGGAAGCTCCTACGAGCAGTACTTC; CDR3aa: CASSVGQGSSYEQYF